This TCR beta chain is drawn from a study of blood T cell repertoires in COVID-19. Background on the study: Researchers got acute and convalescent COVID-19 samples from the United States, Italy and Spain. T cells, B-cell-depleted T cells, or PBMCs supplied cDNA or gDNA.

Germline CDR1 and CDR2: SGHNT and YYREEE (reference sequence). J gave up 1 base and V 9 bases, and 9 bases lay outside the gene matches. This CDR3 region has 14 residues. As originally analysed: Amplification of reference gene primers provided the estimated nucleated cell counts. TCRdb's table, derived via immunoSEQ multiplex PCR, lists solely in-frame clones and lacks some. That table gives V, J and clone size, and the DNA gave D and trimming. Of about 230,000 clones detected, over 80% appear once; the ten largest clones hold 2.6%. This clonotype originated in a woman in her seventies with active or convalescent COVID-19. Material for sequencing was peripheral blood. The V call is TRBV5-4, the J call TRBJ1-1; 7 bases align to TRBD1. The CDR3 DNA reads TGTGCCACCCTAACTGGACAGGCGAACACTGAAGCTTTCTTT. Amino acid sequence: CATLTGQANTEAFF. Full variable domain (outside the CDR3, taken from reference TRBV5-4 and TRBJ1-1): ETGVTQSPTHLIKTRGQQVTLRCSSQSGHNTVSWYQQALGQGPQFIFQYYREEENGRGNFPPRFSGLQFPNYSSELNVNALELDDSALYLCATLTGQANTEAFFGQGTRLTVV.